Following are 28 T cell receptor beta chains from one sample sequenced in a study of T cells in Graves' hyperthyroidism and ophthalmopathy (dated by TCRdb to the late 2010s). To prepare the library, multiplex PCR was applied. TCRdb lists the instrument as Illumina HiSeq 2000. The TCR beta CDR3 regions were amplified from RNA transcripts. For the first round of RT-PCR on the TCR CDR3, the HTBI primer set was used together with the Qiagen OneStep RT-PCR kit. The raw public reads went through TCRdb reprocessing: fastp at Q25, MiXCR clone calling, in-frame beta chains kept. Here each entry gathers all rows of one CDR3 protein and keeps the most common genes and DNA. The sample profile shows around 450,000 distinct CDR3 sequences; roughly 14% of them were found once. The top ten hold 13% to 15% of the sample. Sequenced sample: blood. Receptors were obtained from a woman between 18 and 30 years old with Graves' hyperthyroidism.

Concerning this clonotype itself: A much larger clonotype is one base distant, so this may be a read error. The chain couples TRBV3-1 to TRBJ2-4; D possibly corresponds to TRBD2 (5 bases). The germline V gene encodes CDR1 LGHDT and CDR2 YNNKEL (reference sequence). The CDR3 length is 14 residues. Trimming pared 4 bases from V and 3 bases from J, leaving 10 bases between. In DNA form, the CDR3 reads TGTGCCAGCAGCCTAACTAGGGACAAAAACATTCAGTACTTC. Amino acid sequence: CASSLTRDKNIQYF.

This clonotype occurred many times. Written as DNA, the CDR3 is TGTGCCACCAGTATGGGGGGGAATAGCAATCAGCCCCAGCATTTT. It yields the protein CATSMGGNSNQPQHF. The chain combines TRBV24-1 with TRBJ1-5, with D perhaps matching TRBD1 (5 bases). Germline V gene sequence: CDR1 KGHDR, CDR2 SFDVKD. The CDR3 has 15 amino acids. Trimming left V 6 bases short and J 0 bases short, with 11 bases between.

This clonotype has a handful of counts. The V gene is TRBV4-3, the J gene TRBJ1-1, with a weak D call TRBD1 (6 bases). CDR3 length equals 14 residues. Germline V gives CDR1 LGHNA, CDR2 YSLEER. V lost 0 bases and J lost 12, with 17 bases in between. The CDR3 loop is CASSQEPGTMGTFF. As DNA, the CDR3 is TGCGCCAGCAGCCAAGAGCCGGGGACAATGGGGACTTTCTTT.

This clonotype has just a few counts. This chain uses TRBV4-2 with TRBJ1-2; 8 nucleotides line up with TRBD1. The germline V gene encodes CDR1 LGHNA and CDR2 YNFKEQ. This CDR3 contains 15 residues. Unmatched junction bases numbered 6, after V lost 4 bases and J lost 2 bases. CDR3 sequence reads: CASSPQGAGNYGYTF. DNA of the CDR3: TGTGCCAGCAGCCCGCAGGGGGCTGGGAACTATGGCTACACCTTC.

There are many counts of this clonotype. J is TRBJ2-1 and V is TRBV5-1; D gene uncertain. Trimming shortened V by 4 bases and J by 0 bases, and 11 bases separated the two germline ends. Germline-derived CDR1 and CDR2 are SGHRS and YFSETQ. CDR3 length: 15 residues. CDR3 sequence (DNA): TGCGCCAGCAGCCCCCGGCAGAGCTCCTACAATGAGCAGTTCTTC. This gives the protein CASSPRQSSYNEQFF.

This clonotype has ten or more counts. The chain carries TRBV13 and TRBJ1-2; D is undetermined. This CDR3 comprises 17 residues. From germline, CDR1 is PRHDT and CDR2 FYEKMQ (reference sequence). V was clipped by 5 bases and J by 2 bases, with 21 bases between them. The CDR3 DNA reads TGTGCCAGCAGCCCGCCGGGATTCCCCCCCAAGAACTATGGCTACACCTTC. Translation: CASSPPGFPPKNYGYTF.

The chain combines TRBV28 with TRBJ2-4, with TRBD1 matching over 7 bases. CDR3 length: 14 amino acids. V lost 6 bases and J lost 3; bases outside the gene matches: 5. CDR1 and CDR2 from the germline V gene are MDHEN and SYDVKM. The CDR3 nucleotides are TGTGCCAGCAGCCAGGGACAGCTCAAAAACATTCAGTACTTC. Encoded protein: CASSQGQLKNIQYF. The whole variable domain, remainder taken from reference TRBV28 and TRBJ2-4, is DVKVTQSSRYLVKRTGEKVFLECVQDMDHENMFWYRQDPGLGLRLIYFSYDVKMKEKGDIPEGYSVSREKKERFSLILESASTNQTSMYLCASSQGQLKNIQYFGAGTRLSVL.

This clonotype was seen at least ten times. The chain uses TRBV20-1 and TRBJ2-1, with a tentative D call TRBD2 (7 bases). The germline V gene encodes CDR1 DFQATT and CDR2 SNEGSKA (reference sequence). Trimming cost V 3 bases and J 8 bases, with 20 bases left between them. The CDR3 has 15 amino acids. The DNA of the CDR3 is TGCAGTGCTAGGGCATCGGGGGGCCCTAGGTATGAGCAGTTCTTC. Protein sequence: CSARASGGPRYEQFF.

The chain carries TRBV10-3 and TRBJ1-2; a possible D gene is TRBD1 (5 bases). Looked up from germline, CDR1 is ENHRY and CDR2 is SYGVKD. V was pared by 6 bases and J by 8 bases, with 16 bases between. The CDR3 loop spans 13 amino acids. The CDR3 DNA sequence: TGTGCCATCAGCGCCTCGGGAGGGGTCGGCTACACCTTC. Translated, it gives CAISASGGVGYTF.

This clonotype was picked up many times. This chain uses TRBV7-9 with TRBJ2-5, with TRBD1 matching over 10 bases. This CDR3 comprises 12 residues. Unmatched junction bases numbered 0, after V lost 11 bases and J lost 0 bases. CDR1 and CDR2 from the germline V gene are SEHNR and FQNEAQ (reference sequence). The CDR3 protein is CAGTGDQETQYF. CDR3 sequence (DNA): TGTGCCGGGACAGGGGACCAAGAGACCCAGTACTTC.

The CDR3 DNA reads TGTGCCAGCAGAACGACAGGGTTCTCTGGGGCCAACGTCCTGACTTTC. The encoded protein is CASRTTGFSGANVLTF. This sequence joins TRBV7-8 and TRBJ2-6; 7 positions match TRBD1. The CDR3 spans 16 residues. The germline V gene encodes CDR1 SGHVS and CDR2 FQNEAQ. After removal of 6 bases from V and 0 bases from J, the junction contained 5 bases not matched to a gene.

This clonotype has at least ten counts. The gene calls are TRBV3-1 and TRBJ1-5; D is unclear. Germline loops: CDR1 LGHDT, CDR2 YNNKEL (reference sequence). The CDR3 loop spans 14 amino acids. Trimming stripped 5 bases from V and 1 base from J, with 9 bases between. For the CDR3, the DNA is TGTGCCAGCAGCGCCAGTTGGAGCAATCAGCCCCAGCATTTT. This sequence encodes CASSASWSNQPQHF.

This clonotype has at least ten counts. The CDR3, as DNA: TGTGCCAGCACTCTCCACAGGGGACCCAATCAGCCCCAGCATTTT. This codes for CASTLHRGPNQPQHF. The chain recombines TRBV6-2 or TRBV6-3 with TRBJ1-5; 7 bases are a match to TRBD1. CDR3 length equals 15 residues. Germline-derived CDR1 and CDR2 are MNHEY and SVGEGT. Trimming removed 7 bases from V and 3 bases from J; junction bases left unmatched: 9.

This clonotype was seen ten or more times. This chain links TRBV29-1 with TRBJ2-3; 10 nucleotides agree with TRBD2. V shed 3 bases, J shed 3 bases, and the junction held 6 bases outside the gene matches. Germline V lookup: CDR1 SQVTM, CDR2 ANQGSEA. The CDR3 runs to 15 residues. The CDR3, as DNA: TGCAGCGTTGACCCGCTAGCGGGAGAGACAGATACGCAGTATTTT. Translation: CSVDPLAGETDTQYF.

This clonotype has at least ten counts. The chain couples TRBV9 to TRBJ2-1; D not certain. The germline V gene encodes CDR1 SGDLS and CDR2 YYNGEE. V was pared by 4 bases and J by 5 bases, with 16 bases between. CDR3 length: 15 amino acids. The CDR3 DNA sequence: TGTGCCAGCAGCCCGACCCTCGGACGGGACAATGAGCAGTTCTTC. Translating gives CASSPTLGRDNEQFF.

This clonotype was seen a handful of times. This rearrangement joins TRBV19 to TRBJ2-5, with D uncertain. Trimming left V 2 bases short and J 2 bases short, with 15 bases between. Germline V gene data show CDR1 as LNHDA and CDR2 as SQIVND (reference sequence). The CDR3 contains 16 residues. This CDR3 reads CASSIITGAEQETQYF. The CDR3 region has the DNA TGTGCCAGTAGTATAATAACGGGTGCCGAACAAGAGACCCAGTACTTC.

As to this clonotype: A read error may be the cause here, since a much bigger clone is one base away. The rearrangement joins TRBV7-9 to TRBJ1-2; no definite D call. This CDR3 region has 12 residues. Germline assignment: CDR1 SEHNR and CDR2 FQNEAQ (reference sequence). Trimming shortened V by 8 bases and J by 4 bases, and 11 bases separated the two germline ends. The CDR3 loop reads CASGPTGYGYTF. The CDR3 DNA is TGTGCCAGCGGCCCAACTGGCTATGGCTACACCTTC.

This clonotype was observed at least ten times. The V gene is TRBV3-1, the J gene TRBJ2-1, with 8 bases fitting TRBD2. From germline, CDR1 is LGHDT and CDR2 YNNKEL (reference sequence). The ends lost 0 bases at V and 8 bases at J; junction bases unmatched: 9. This CDR3 spans 16 amino acids. The DNA of the CDR3 is TGTGCCAGCAGCCAAGACATAGCGGGATGGTCACATGAGCAGTTCTTC. This translates into CASSQDIAGWSHEQFF.

V gene TRBV14 combines with J gene TRBJ2-5, with 8 bases matching TRBD1. The CDR3 sequence is 15 residues long. With V trimmed by 2 bases and J by 4 bases, 6 bases remained unmatched. The germline CDR1 and CDR2 sequences are SGHDN and FVKESK. CDR3 region: CASSQLTGGIETQYF. The CDR3, as DNA: TGTGCCAGCAGCCAACTCACAGGGGGAATAGAGACCCAGTACTTC.

On this clonotype: A much more abundant neighbour one base away suggests this may be a read error. The chain links TRBV2 to TRBJ2-3; 8 bases line up with TRBD2. This CDR3 comprises 14 residues. CDR1 is SNHLY and CDR2 is FYNNEI in the germline V gene. The V gene end was trimmed by 7 bases and the J gene end by 1 base; junction bases not matched to a gene: 4. The CDR3 protein is CASIWRGGTDTQYF. As DNA, the CDR3 is TGTGCCAGCATCTGGCGGGGGGGCACAGATACGCAGTATTTT.

The gene calls are TRBV6-2 or TRBV6-3 and TRBJ1-5; 8 bases line up with TRBD1. This CDR3 region has 20 residues. Trimming removed 6 bases from V and 4 bases from J; junction bases left unmatched: 23. From germline, CDR1 is MNHEY and CDR2 SVGEGT. CDR3 coding DNA: TGTGCCAGCAGACAAAGCAACCCGCGACAGGGGCTTGTTAGTAATCAGCCCCAGCATTTT. Residues: CASRQSNPRQGLVSNQPQHF.

This clonotype was observed at least ten times. The chain links TRBV6-1 to TRBJ2-7; 10 nucleotides line up with TRBD2. This CDR3 is 12 amino acids long. Germline V gene data show CDR1 as MNHNS and CDR2 as SASEGT. The V segment lost 11 bases and the J segment 4 bases; nucleotides outside the gene matches: 5. CDR3 residues: CAHKTSGYEQYF. Written as DNA, the CDR3 is TGTGCCCACAAGACTAGCGGGTACGAGCAGTACTTC.

This clonotype was seen repeatedly, ten times or more. The chain recombines TRBV28 with TRBJ2-3; D gene unclear. Germline values: CDR1 MDHEN, CDR2 SYDVKM. The V and J ends lost 6 bases and 5 bases respectively, with 6 bases between them. The CDR3 runs to 11 residues. CDR3 loop: CASSSLDTQYF. The CDR3 nucleotides are TGTGCCAGCAGCTCGCTAGATACGCAGTATTTT.

The sample holds many counts of this clonotype. The J gene is TRBJ2-1, the V gene TRBV11-1; a possible D gene is TRBD2 (5 bases). CDR3 length equals 16 residues. Deletions cut 1 base from V and 3 bases from J, with 13 bases between. Germline V CDR1 and CDR2: SGHAT, FQDESV (reference sequence). Here the CDR3 reads CASSLGASRIYNEQFF. The DNA of the CDR3 is TGTGCCAGCAGCTTAGGAGCTAGCCGGATCTACAATGAGCAGTTCTTC.

V usage is TRBV7-2 and J usage is TRBJ2-2; 10 bases are a match to TRBD2. This CDR3 region has 18 residues. Germline V lookup: CDR1 SGHTA, CDR2 FQGNSA. J lost 0 bases, V lost 0 bases, and 4 bases had no gene match. CDR3 in amino acids: CASSLALAGAANTGELFF. In DNA, the CDR3 is TGTGCCAGCAGCTTAGCTCTAGCGGGGGCCGCGAACACCGGGGAGCTGTTTTTT.

Ten or more counts support this clonotype. V and J are TRBV24-1 and TRBJ2-5; TRBD2 aligns across 7 bases. The germline V gene has CDR1 KGHDR and CDR2 SFDVKD. Trimming cost V 4 bases and J 4 bases; bases outside gene matches: 8. The CDR3 covers 15 residues. CDR3 sequence reads: CATSDAAGRGETQYF. CDR3 in DNA: TGTGCCACCAGTGACGCGGCAGGGAGGGGAGAGACCCAGTACTTC.

This clonotype was counted at least ten times. The chain uses TRBV11-3 and TRBJ2-3; perhaps TRBD1 as D (5 bases). CDR3 length: 14 amino acids. V lost 0 bases to trimming and J lost 4 bases, with 8 bases between them. CDR1 is SGHNT and CDR2 is YENEEA in the germline V gene. The CDR3 nucleotides are TGTGCCAGCAGCTTAGATCAGGGCGCAGATACGCAGTATTTT. This translates into CASSLDQGADTQYF. Drawing the rest from reference TRBV11-3 and TRBJ2-3, the complete variable domain is EAGVVQSPRYKIIEKKQPVAFWCNPISGHNTLYWYLQNLGQGPELLIRYENEEAVDDSQLPKDRFSAERLKGVDSTLKIQPAELGDSAVYLCASSLDQGADTQYFGPGTRLTVL.

The chain employs TRBV6-1 and TRBJ2-5; 7 bases align to TRBD1. Germline CDR1 reads MNHNS; CDR2 reads SASEGT. Unmatched junction bases numbered 11, after V lost 5 bases and J lost 5 bases. The CDR3 spans 15 residues. As DNA, the CDR3 is TGTGCCAGCAGTCCTACAGGGGTCCCAAAGGAGACCCAGTACTTC. As protein: CASSPTGVPKETQYF.